Given below is one T cell receptor beta chain in context. This specimen belongs to a study of blood T cell repertoires in COVID-19. The length of the CDR3 is 14 residues. CDR1 is SQVTM and CDR2 is ANQGSEA in the germline V gene. V gave up 0 bases and J gave up 4 bases; unmatched junction bases: 5. Using immunoSEQ multiplex PCR, the repertoire was profiled, and TCRdb retains in-frame clones only, with some absent. The sample has tens of thousands of clones; over 70% are singletons. Sequenced: peripheral blood. This TCR came from a human donor in a cohort sampled during active COVID-19. This rearrangement joins TRBV29-1 to TRBJ1-2, with 7 positions matching TRBD1. CDR3 DNA sequence: TGCAGCGTTGAAGAAACGACAGGGATCTATGGCTACACCTTC. The encoded protein is CSVEETTGIYGYTF.